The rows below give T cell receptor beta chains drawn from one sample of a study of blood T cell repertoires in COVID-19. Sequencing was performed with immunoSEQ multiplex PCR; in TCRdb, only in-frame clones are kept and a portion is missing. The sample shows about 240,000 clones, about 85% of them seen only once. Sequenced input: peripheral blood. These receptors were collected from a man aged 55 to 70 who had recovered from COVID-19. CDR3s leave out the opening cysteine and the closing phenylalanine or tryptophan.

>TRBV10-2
ASSPGGTGSPLH
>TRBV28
ASNFRGTGPINEQF
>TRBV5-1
ASSLGLAGYEKLF
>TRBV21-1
ASSPLGEGFNQPQH
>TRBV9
ASSVYFQSHEQF
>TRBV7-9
ASSNQRSYEQY
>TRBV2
ASSLLPSYNEQF
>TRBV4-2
ASSQLGGQPQH
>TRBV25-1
ASRRANTGELF
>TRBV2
ASSVGTSGGNPSTDTQY
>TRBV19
ASSIGQINEKLF
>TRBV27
ASSPFGTLEGQPQH
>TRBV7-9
ASSPRTLMNTEAF
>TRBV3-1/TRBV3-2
ASSPQESQIPLH
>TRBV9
ASSAGQGALIYGYT
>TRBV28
AVSGRQPQH
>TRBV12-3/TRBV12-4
ASSLAGEGYT
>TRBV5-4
ASSLGRQGAGKLF
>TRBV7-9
ASSFYRGNFMNTEAF
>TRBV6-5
ASCRQAVDSPLH
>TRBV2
ASSLGQGYGYT
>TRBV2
ASIQTYNSPLH
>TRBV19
ASSFTGQGAYGYT
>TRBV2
AANLGVAGGADTQY
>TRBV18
ASSRQGTMNTEAF
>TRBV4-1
ASSQDRENQPQH
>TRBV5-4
ASSPNRVLEAF
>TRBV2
ASWAGIYEQY
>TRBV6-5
ASSYLGQGLNYEQY
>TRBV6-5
ASSYSRALAKNIQY
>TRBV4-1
ASSQRGGGGTYTGELF
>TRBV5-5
ASSRQRITDTQY
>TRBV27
ASSPQGYTEAF